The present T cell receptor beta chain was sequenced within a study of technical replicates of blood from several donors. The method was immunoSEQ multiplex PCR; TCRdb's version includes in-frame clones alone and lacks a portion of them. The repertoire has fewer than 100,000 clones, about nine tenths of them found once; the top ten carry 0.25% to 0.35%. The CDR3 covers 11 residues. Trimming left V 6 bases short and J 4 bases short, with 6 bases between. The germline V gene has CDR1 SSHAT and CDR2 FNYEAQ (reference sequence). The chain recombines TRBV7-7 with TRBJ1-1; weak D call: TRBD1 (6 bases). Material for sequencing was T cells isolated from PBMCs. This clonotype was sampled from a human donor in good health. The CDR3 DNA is TGTGCCAGCAGAGGGGGCACTGAAGCTTTCTTT. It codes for CASRGGTEAFF.